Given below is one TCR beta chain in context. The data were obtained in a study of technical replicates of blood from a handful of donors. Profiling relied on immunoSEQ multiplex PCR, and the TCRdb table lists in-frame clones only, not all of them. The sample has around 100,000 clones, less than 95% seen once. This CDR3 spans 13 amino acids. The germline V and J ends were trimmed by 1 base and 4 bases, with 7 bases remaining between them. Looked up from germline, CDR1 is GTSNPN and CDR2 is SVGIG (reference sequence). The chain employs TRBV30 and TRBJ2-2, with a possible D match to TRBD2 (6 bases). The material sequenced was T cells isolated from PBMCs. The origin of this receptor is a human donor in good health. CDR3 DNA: TGTGCCTGGAGTGGGACTACCACCGGGGAGCTGTTTTTT. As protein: CAWSGTTTGELFF.